This TCR beta chain was sequenced during a study of blood T cell repertoires in COVID-19. Across the study: Samples taken during acute and convalescent COVID-19 were collected in the United States, Italy and Spain. PBMCs, B-cell-depleted T cells, or T cells provided the cDNA or gDNA that made up the material.

Participants' own reports of clinical history determined their cohort assignment. Authors' analysis steps: Scientists estimated how many nucleated cells there were by amplifying reference gene primers. Sequenced by immunoSEQ multiplex PCR; TCRdb stores in-frame clones only, minus some. The V and J calls and clone size were taken over from that table, and D and trimming were inferred from the DNA. Among 220,000 or so clones listed, 82% were seen once. Germline values: CDR1 MNHEY, CDR2 SVGAGI. This CDR3 region has 14 residues. Unmatched junction bases numbered 7, after V lost 7 bases and J lost 2 bases.

The sample consisted of PBMCs or T cells enriched from blood (not recorded which). The chain links TRBV6-5 to TRBJ1-1; 7 bases match TRBD1. The clonotype was recovered from a woman in her fifties or sixties who had recovered from COVID-19. CDR3 nucleotides: TGTGCCAGCATCCCCGGGACAGATAACACTGAAGCTTTCTTT. Amino acid sequence: CASIPGTDNTEAFF.